This T cell receptor (beta chain) is from a study of T cells in Graves' hyperthyroidism and ophthalmopathy. Study results and limitations: The model forecast ophthalmopathy, anticipating it by a median approximately 6 months before onset.

The investigators amplified TCR beta CDR3 regions from RNA transcripts. During a first-round RT-PCR of the TCR CDR3, the HTBI primer set was used. TCRdb processed the multiplex PCR reads anew with MiXCR; each CDR3 protein has one entry. The table shows 250,000 to 300,000 distinct CDR3 sequences, with roughly 15% occurring only once. This clonotype has ten or more counts. Its antigen is not known. Clinical symptoms, serum thyroxine, TRAb, thyroid ultrasound and orbital computed tomography established diagnosis. The sample of blood was obtained at first hyperthyroidism diagnosis (before any ophthalmopathy symptoms). The germline CDR1 and CDR2 sequences are MDHEN and SYDVKM. The length of the CDR3 is 12 residues. Trimming cost V 7 bases and J 7 bases, with 13 bases left between them.

The sample comprised blood. The TCR comes from a woman aged 45-59 years with Graves' hyperthyroidism that later progressed to Graves' ophthalmopathy. The chain is built from TRBV28 and TRBJ1-1, with a tentative D call TRBD1 (6 bases). As DNA, the CDR3 is TGTGCCAGCACTTCGGGGGCCGGTGAAGCTTTCTTT. Its protein is CASTSGAGEAFF.